The 29 T cell receptor beta chains in this list originate from one sample, sequenced in a study of cytomegalovirus exposure and HLA in healthy donors. Measured with immunoSEQ multiplex PCR; TCRdb has only the in-frame clones, and not every one. The sample holds hundreds of thousands of clones, roughly 88% seen once. Sequences were obtained from PBMCs. The receptors shown here come from a woman aged 18-29 years in good health and CMV-seronegative.

V usage is TRBV20-1 and J usage is TRBJ2-7; D remains unclear. CDR1 is DFQATT and CDR2 is SNEGSKA in the germline V gene (reference sequence). With 1 base removed from V and 3 bases from J, the gap between germline ends came to 4 bases. The CDR3 contains 11 residues. CDR3 in amino acids: CSARGVYEQYF. CDR3 bases: TGCAGTGCTAGAGGAGTCTACGAGCAGTACTTC.

The chain links TRBV7-9 to TRBJ1-2; TRBD1 matches 8 bases. This CDR3 contains 16 residues. With 5 bases clipped from V and 0 bases from J, the junction kept 8 bases outside the gene matches. CDR1 and CDR2 (germline): SEHNR, FQNEAQ (reference sequence). In DNA, the CDR3 is TGTGCCAGCAGCGCACCTCGGACAGGGACTAACTATGGCTACACCTTC. This gives the protein CASSAPRTGTNYGYTF.

V usage is TRBV29-1 and J usage is TRBJ1-3, with 9 bases lining up with TRBD1. CDR3 length: 13 amino acids. V gave up 4 bases and J gave up 8 bases; unmatched junction bases: 6. Germline V CDR1 and CDR2: SQVTM, ANQGSEA. The CDR3 here is CSVADRGIHTIYF. For the CDR3, the DNA is TGCAGCGTTGCTGACAGGGGGATTCACACCATATATTTT.

This clone has only one observation. The CDR3 spells CASSVGTGNEKLFF. The CDR3 region has the DNA TGTGCCAGCAGCGTTGGGACAGGAAATGAAAAACTGTTTTTT. This chain connects TRBV9 to TRBJ1-4; 8 bases map to TRBD1. Germline V gene data show CDR1 as SGDLS and CDR2 as YYNGEE. This CDR3 spans 14 amino acids. Trimming took 2 bases from V and 5 from J; bases not matched to a gene: 2.

The chain links TRBV7-3 to TRBJ2-1; tentative D call: TRBD1 (6 bases). This CDR3 contains 15 residues. Germline V gene data show CDR1 as SGHTA and CDR2 as FQGTGA. V was cut by 5 bases and J by 0 bases, with 11 bases left in between. The CDR3 is CASSPTGNSYNEQFF. The CDR3 region has the DNA TGTGCCAGCAGCCCCACAGGGAACTCCTACAATGAGCAGTTCTTC.

CDR3 region: CSVEDRPSGSSYNEQFF. The DNA of the CDR3 is TGCAGCGTTGAAGATAGGCCTAGCGGGAGCTCCTACAATGAGCAGTTCTTC. The gene calls are TRBV29-1 and TRBJ2-1; 10 bases match TRBD2. The length of the CDR3 is 17 residues. V lost 0 bases and J lost 0; bases outside the gene matches: 5. Germline V gives CDR1 SQVTM, CDR2 ANQGSEA.

CDR3 amino acids: CASSWVSGDTDTQYF. The CDR3 coding sequence is TGTGCCAGCAGTTGGGTTAGCGGGGATACAGATACGCAGTATTTT. The rearrangement uses TRBV28 and TRBJ2-3, with 8 bases identical to TRBD2. Germline V CDR1 and CDR2: MDHEN, SYDVKM. CDR3 length equals 15 residues. With V trimmed by 4 bases and J by 3 bases, 6 bases remained unmatched.

This chain uses TRBV2 with TRBJ2-3; 7 bases line up with TRBD1. In germline, CDR1 is SNHLY, CDR2 FYNNEI. The CDR3 consists of 15 residues. Trimming at V came to 6 bases and at J to 0 bases, leaving 6 bases not matched to a gene. For the CDR3, the DNA is TGTGCCAGCAGGGACAGGCTTTCTAGCACAGATACGCAGTATTTT. Translation: CASRDRLSSTDTQYF.

The chain combines TRBV28 with TRBJ2-7; a weak D match, TRBD2 (6 bases). V was shortened by 7 bases and J by 4 bases, with 14 bases between the two germline ends. Germline CDR1 and CDR2: MDHEN and SYDVKM. The CDR3 extends over 13 amino acids. The CDR3 region has the DNA TGTGCCAGCATGGTTCTTGCGGGATACGAGCAGTACTTC. Its translation: CASMVLAGYEQYF.

The V and J genes are TRBV28 and TRBJ2-7; TRBD2 might be the D (5 bases). Germline V gives CDR1 MDHEN, CDR2 SYDVKM. V was trimmed by 8 bases and J by 5 bases, leaving 13 bases between them. The CDR3 contains 12 residues. The CDR3 nucleotides are TGTGCCAGCTTTACCAGCGGCGACGAGCAGTACTTC. Translation: CASFTSGDEQYF.

CDR3 nucleotide sequence: TGTGCCAGCTCACCGTTGAGCCAAGAGACCCAGTACTTC. Translating gives CASSPLSQETQYF. The genes are TRBV18 and TRBJ2-5, with unresolved D. From germline, CDR1 is KGHSH and CDR2 LQKENI. V gave up 3 bases and J gave up 1 base, with 6 bases separating them. CDR3 length: 13 amino acids.

In this sample, this clone turned up a few times. This rearrangement joins TRBV7-3 to TRBJ2-7, with no clear D. Trimming removed 7 bases at V and 5 bases at J, with 6 bases between. The CDR3 totals 10 residues. CDR1 is SGHTA and CDR2 is FQGTGA in the germline V gene. CDR3 residues: CASTCDEQYF. The CDR3 nucleotides read TGTGCCAGCACCTGTGACGAGCAGTACTTC.

This clone was counted a single time. This chain connects TRBV18 to TRBJ2-5; D might be TRBD2 (5 bases). V was clipped by 0 bases and J by 0 bases, with 8 bases between them. CDR3 length equals 15 residues. The germline CDR1 and CDR2 sequences are KGHSH and LQKENI. The CDR3: CASSPPPGYQETQYF. The CDR3, as DNA: TGTGCCAGCTCACCACCCCCGGGGTACCAAGAGACCCAGTACTTC. Filled out from reference TRBV18 and TRBJ2-5, the complete variable domain reads NAGVMQNPRHLVRRRGQEARLRCSPMKGHSHVYWYRQLPEEGLKFMVYLQKENIIDESGMPKERFSAEFPKEGPSILRIQQVVRGDSAAYFCASSPPPGYQETQYFGPGTRLLVL.

This sequence joins TRBV5-1 and TRBJ1-4, with D possibly TRBD1 on 6 matching bases. The CDR3 runs 15 residues. V shed 4 bases and J shed 4 bases, with 14 bases lying between them. Germline V gives CDR1 SGHRS, CDR2 YFSETQ. DNA for the CDR3: TGCGCCAGCAGCCTAGGGGACACAAGTAATGAAAAACTGTTTTTT. This translates into CASSLGDTSNEKLFF.

V and J are TRBV19 and TRBJ2-2, with TRBD1 as a possible D gene (6 bases). Trimming cost V 2 bases and J 6 bases, with 10 bases left between them. From germline, CDR1 is LNHDA and CDR2 SQIVND (reference sequence). The CDR3 has 14 residues. CDR3: CASSISNRAGELFF. CDR3 nucleotides: TGTGCCAGTAGTATATCAAACAGGGCCGGGGAGCTGTTTTTT.

The V and J genes are TRBV15 and TRBJ2-2; weak D call: TRBD1 (6 bases). CDR3 size: 14 residues. Germline assignment: CDR1 LNHNV and CDR2 YYDKDF (reference sequence). V was shortened by 0 bases and J by 8 bases, with 10 bases between the two germline ends. As DNA, the CDR3 is TGTGCCACCAGCAGAGATGGGGGCGGGGGGGAGCTGTTTTTT. It specifies CATSRDGGGGELFF.

V usage is TRBV28 and J usage is TRBJ1-6, with D perhaps TRBD1 (5 bases). The CDR3 sequence is 19 residues long. Germline loops: CDR1 MDHEN, CDR2 SYDVKM. V lost 2 bases, J lost 1 base, and 18 bases lay in between. The CDR3 DNA follows: TGTGCCAGCAGTTTAATTGAGGGCGGGACGGCATCCTATAATTCACCCCTCCACTTT. It codes for CASSLIEGGTASYNSPLHF.

This rearrangement joins TRBV11-2 to TRBJ1-2; 8 bases line up with TRBD1. Per the germline V gene, CDR1 is SGHAT and CDR2 is FQNNGV. Losses at the gene ends were 1 base for V and 4 bases for J; bases not matched to a gene: 5. CDR3 length: 15 amino acids. DNA of the CDR3: TGTGCCAGCAGCTTAGGAGGACAGGGTATCTATGGCTACACCTTC. Residues: CASSLGGQGIYGYTF.

The chain carries TRBV15 and TRBJ2-5, with TRBD2 matching 7 bases. CDR1 is LNHNV and CDR2 is YYDKDF in the germline V gene (reference sequence). This CDR3 contains 15 residues. The trim removed 8 bases at V and 2 bases at J, leaving 11 bases unmatched. In nucleotides, the CDR3 is TGTGCCACCCGCCGGGCGGGAGCGGGTCAAGAGACCCAGTACTTC. It yields the protein CATRRAGAGQETQYF.

The J gene is TRBJ1-1, the V gene TRBV19; D remains unclear. Germline lookup yields CDR1 LNHDA and CDR2 SQIVND (reference sequence). The CDR3 consists of 14 residues. Trimming cost V 6 bases and J 1 base, with 12 bases left between them. CDR3 nucleotide sequence: TGTGCCAGTAGCCGGAAGACACAGAACACTGAAGCTTTCTTT. It codes for CASSRKTQNTEAFF.

V gene TRBV9 combines with J gene TRBJ2-3; 7 bases align to TRBD2. Germline CDR1 and CDR2: SGDLS and YYNGEE. V lost 4 bases, J lost 11 bases, and 10 bases stayed unmatched. CDR3 size: 13 residues. CDR3 amino acids: CASSPSGLAVQYF. CDR3 nucleotide sequence: TGTGCCAGCAGCCCAAGCGGGCTAGCGGTGCAGTATTTT.

Only a few counts were recorded for this clone. The rearrangement joins TRBV27 to TRBJ1-5, with 7 bases lining up with TRBD1. Germline loops: CDR1 MNHEY, CDR2 SMNVEV (reference sequence). The CDR3 has 14 residues. V lost 6 bases, J lost 6 bases, and 8 bases stayed unmatched. This CDR3 reads CASRSRGLGQPQHF. The CDR3 nucleotides read TGTGCCAGCAGGAGCAGGGGGTTGGGTCAGCCCCAGCATTTT.

This chain links TRBV13 with TRBJ2-3; a possible D gene is TRBD2 (5 bases). CDR3 length: 14 residues. The germline V and J ends were trimmed by 4 bases and 1 base, with 9 bases remaining between them. Germline values: CDR1 PRHDT, CDR2 FYEKMQ (reference sequence). CDR3 bases: TGTGCCAGCAGCTCCGGAGCGGGCACAGATACGCAGTATTTT. This translates into CASSSGAGTDTQYF. Supplemented by reference TRBV13 and TRBJ2-3, the full variable domain reads AAGVIQSPRHLIKEKRETATLKCYPIPRHDTVYWYQQGPGQDPQFLISFYEKMQSDKGSIPDRFSAQQFSDYHSELNMSSLELGDSALYFCASSSGAGTDTQYFGPGTRLTVL.

V gene TRBV28 combines with J gene TRBJ2-1, with 11 positions matching TRBD1. V shed 6 bases and J 9 bases; nucleotides not matched to a gene: 4. The CDR3 contains 13 residues. CDR1 is MDHEN, CDR2 SYDVKM, per germline. CDR3 amino acids: CASRLDRGREQFF. CDR3 DNA: TGTGCCAGCAGGTTGGACAGGGGGCGTGAGCAGTTCTTC.

This clone has a single count. CDR3 sequence reads: CASSWGDRNTEAFF. DNA of the CDR3: TGCGCCAGCAGCTGGGGGGACAGGAACACTGAAGCTTTCTTT. The chain couples TRBV5-1 to TRBJ1-1; 7 bases align to TRBD1. V lost 3 bases and J lost 1; bases outside the gene matches: 3. The CDR3 is 14 residues long. CDR1 is SGHRS and CDR2 is YFSETQ in the germline V gene.

This rearrangement joins TRBV5-4 to TRBJ2-1, with 9 bases identical to TRBD2. The CDR3 runs 17 residues. The V and J ends lost 0 bases and 8 bases, in that order; junction bases with no gene match: 12. Germline CDR1 SGHNT, CDR2 YYREEE (reference sequence). CDR3 protein: CASSLGGTSRRGDEQFF. The CDR3 region has the DNA TGTGCCAGCAGCTTGGGCGGGACTAGCCGCAGGGGGGATGAGCAGTTCTTC.

The V call is TRBV7-9, the J call TRBJ2-1; 11 positions agree with TRBD1. J gave up 5 bases and V 5 bases, and 8 bases lay outside the gene matches. Germline V CDR1 and CDR2: SEHNR, FQNEAQ (reference sequence). There are 16 residues in the CDR3. The CDR3 reads CASSPRRTGGHNEQFF. Here the CDR3 DNA reads TGTGCCAGCAGCCCCCGACGGACAGGGGGCCACAATGAGCAGTTCTTC. Together with reference TRBV7-9 and TRBJ2-1, the CDR3 gives the full variable domain: DTGVSQNPRHKITKRGQNVTFRCDPISEHNRLYWYRQTLGQGPEFLTYFQNEAQLEKSRLLSDRFSAERPKGSFSTLEIQRTEQGDSAMYLCASSPRRTGGHNEQFFGPGTRLTVL.

V and J are TRBV10-2 and TRBJ1-1, with D possibly TRBD1 on 6 matching bases. V was trimmed by 3 bases and J by 0 bases, leaving 11 bases between them. Germline V CDR1 and CDR2: WSHSY, SAAADI. The CDR3 runs to 15 residues. The DNA of the CDR3 is TGCGCCAGCAGTGATTTGGGACACCTGAACACTGAAGCTTTCTTT. It translates to CASSDLGHLNTEAFF.

This rearrangement joins TRBV2 to TRBJ2-7; perhaps TRBD2 as D (5 bases). CDR3 length: 13 amino acids. Germline V gene sequence: CDR1 SNHLY, CDR2 FYNNEI. The V end lost 6 bases, the J end lost 4 bases, and 13 bases lay between the germline ends. The CDR3 bases are TGTGCCAGCAGCGAGGAGGCTCCGTACGAGCAGTACTTC. Protein sequence: CASSEEAPYEQYF.